The 11 T cell receptor beta chains listed next were all sequenced from one sample in a study of long-term antiretroviral therapy in people with HIV. It was version v3.0 of the immunoSEQ assay that was run at survey level. Assay: immunoSEQ multiplex PCR; the TCRdb copy retains only in-frame clones and omits some. This table has approximately 25,000 clones, 79% appearing once. Sequences were derived from unsorted PBMCs, sampled 1.2 years after starting antiretroviral therapy. The source is a woman in her 40s with HIV.

By share, this clone counts as medium-sized. The gene calls are TRBV2 and TRBJ2-1; TRBD1 matches 7 bases. V shed 3 bases and J 5 bases; nucleotides not matched to a gene: 7. CDR1 SNHLY and CDR2 FYNNEI come from the germline V gene. This CDR3 is 15 amino acids long. The CDR3 here is CASSDPGQKNNEQFF. DNA of the CDR3: TGTGCCAGCAGTGACCCGGGACAGAAGAACAATGAGCAGTTCTTC. Supplemented by reference TRBV2 and TRBJ2-1, the full variable domain reads EPEVTQTPSHQVTQMGQEVILRCVPISNHLYFYWYRQILGQKVEFLVSFYNNEISEKSEIFDDQFSVERPDGSNFTLKIRSTKLEDSAMYFCASSDPGQKNNEQFFGPGTRLTVL.

The rearrangement joins TRBV30 to TRBJ2-3; D gene uncertain. Germline V gene sequence: CDR1 GTSNPN, CDR2 SVGIG (reference sequence). Trimming left V 2 bases short and J 9 bases short, with 30 bases between. The CDR3 totals 18 residues. In nucleotides, the CDR3 is TGTGCCTGGAGTAAAGAGAGGCAGCTACATCTTCAAGCAGCAACGCAGTATTTT. As protein: CAWSKERQLHLQAATQYF.

This clone showed up just once. The chain joins TRBV7-5 to TRBJ1-5. TRBV7-5 represents a pseudogene. This CDR3 is built from 14 residues. CDR3 amino acids: CVRSLRLIHQPQHF. The CDR3 DNA is TGTGTCAGAAGCTTAAGGCTGATTCATCAGCCCCAGCATTTT.

The genes are TRBV27 and TRBJ1-6, with D unclear. The CDR3 runs 12 residues. The V gene's germline CDR1 is MNHEY and CDR2 SMNVEV (reference sequence). V lost 3 bases to trimming and J lost 6 bases, with 3 bases between them. The CDR3 region has the DNA TGTGCCAGCAGTTTCCTTAATTCACCCCTCCACTTT. Its protein is CASSFLNSPLHF.

The chain has TRBV6-1 and TRBJ2-7, with 7 nucleotides matching TRBD1. Germline V gene lookup returns CDR1 MNHNS and CDR2 SASEGT. V was pared by 2 bases and J by 5 bases, with 3 bases of the junction left unmatched. The CDR3 consists of 13 residues. CDR3 sequence: CASSENRGNEQYF. CDR3 sequence (DNA): TGTGCCAGCAGTGAAAACAGGGGAAACGAGCAGTACTTC.

V is TRBV5-1 and J is TRBJ2-1; 12 bases agree with TRBD2. This CDR3 contains 16 residues. Germline V CDR1 and CDR2: SGHRS, YFSETQ. The junction had 5 bases not matched to a gene; V was cut back by 1 base and J by 6 bases. This CDR3 reads CASSLWETSGGNEQFF. The CDR3 DNA reads TGCGCCAGCAGCTTGTGGGAGACTAGCGGGGGCAATGAGCAGTTCTTC.

This clone was observed a few times. V usage is TRBV19 and J usage is TRBJ2-7, with 9 bases that match TRBD2. V lost 3 bases to trimming and J lost 6 bases; unmatched junction nucleotides: 6. The CDR3 is 14 residues long. Germline V lookup: CDR1 LNHDA, CDR2 SQIVND (reference sequence). CDR3 region: CASSIPGLASEQYF. The CDR3 DNA is TGTGCCAGTAGTATTCCGGGACTAGCATCCGAGCAGTACTTC.

The chain carries TRBV6-5 and TRBJ1-6; maybe TRBD1 (5 bases). CDR3 length: 15 amino acids. The germline V gene encodes CDR1 MNHEY and CDR2 SVGAGI. With 6 bases removed from V and 5 bases from J, the gap between germline ends came to 14 bases. The CDR3 nucleotides are TGTGCCAGCAGGCCCGGGGCAGCCGATAATTCACCCCTCCACTTT. Protein: CASRPGAADNSPLHF.

This clone was seen only a few times. The chain carries TRBV6-1 and TRBJ1-2; D ambiguous. This CDR3 spans 15 amino acids. From germline, CDR1 is MNHNS and CDR2 SASEGT. Trimming pared 0 bases from V and 0 bases from J, leaving 8 bases between. The CDR3 spells CASSEAVHANYGYTF. The DNA for the CDR3 is TGTGCCAGCAGTGAAGCAGTTCACGCTAACTATGGCTACACCTTC.

This chain uses TRBV19 with TRBJ1-3; a weak D match, TRBD1 (6 bases). Trimming took off 1 base at V and 2 bases at J, with 9 bases between the two ends. CDR1 is LNHDA, CDR2 SQIVND, per germline (reference sequence). The CDR3 runs 15 residues. The CDR3 DNA is TGTGCCAGTAGTATAGGGGGGCTGCCTGGAAACACCATATATTTT. Protein sequence: CASSIGGLPGNTIYF. The whole variable domain, filled in from reference TRBV19 and TRBJ1-3, reads DGGITQSPKYLFRKEGQNVTLSCEQNLNHDAMYWYRQDPGQGLRLIYYSQIVNDFQKGDIAEGYSVSREKKESFPLTVTSAQKNPTAFYLCASSIGGLPGNTIYFGEGSWLTVV.

This clone was seen a few times. The chain combines TRBV5-1 with TRBJ2-6; 15 positions agree with TRBD2. The CDR3 loop spans 19 amino acids. V gave up 2 bases and J gave up 0 bases; unmatched junction bases: 3. CDR1 and CDR2 (germline): SGHRS, YFSETQ. CDR3 DNA: TGCGCCAGCAGCTTAGAGGGACTAGCGGGGGGCTCTGGGGCCAACGTCCTGACTTTC. This encodes CASSLEGLAGGSGANVLTF. Full variable domain (remainder filled in from reference TRBV5-1 and TRBJ2-6): KAGVTQTPRYLIKTRGQQVTLSCSPISGHRSVSWYQQTPGQGLQFLFEYFSETQRNKGNFPGRFSGRQFSNSRSEMNVSTLELGDSALYLCASSLEGLAGGSGANVLTFGAGSRLTVL.